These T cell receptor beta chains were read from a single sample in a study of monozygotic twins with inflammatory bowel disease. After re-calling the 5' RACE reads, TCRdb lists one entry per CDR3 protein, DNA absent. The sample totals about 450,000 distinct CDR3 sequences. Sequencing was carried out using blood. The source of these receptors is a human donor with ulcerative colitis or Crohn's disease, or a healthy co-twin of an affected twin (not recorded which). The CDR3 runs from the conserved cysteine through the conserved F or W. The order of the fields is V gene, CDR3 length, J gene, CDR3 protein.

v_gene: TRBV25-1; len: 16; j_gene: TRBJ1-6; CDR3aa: CASSEWEGADNSPLHF
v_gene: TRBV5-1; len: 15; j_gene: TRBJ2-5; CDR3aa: CASSFGGAIVETQYF
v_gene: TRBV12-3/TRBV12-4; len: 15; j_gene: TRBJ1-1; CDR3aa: CASSLWSGMNTEAFF
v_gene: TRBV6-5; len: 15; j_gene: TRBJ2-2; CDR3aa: CASSYGTSGAGELFF
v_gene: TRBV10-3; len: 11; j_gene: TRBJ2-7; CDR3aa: CATGSIYEQYF
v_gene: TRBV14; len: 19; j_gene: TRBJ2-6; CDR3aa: CASSPYRDRVSSGANVLTF
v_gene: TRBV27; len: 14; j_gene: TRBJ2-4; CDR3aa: CASTTQGSENIQYF
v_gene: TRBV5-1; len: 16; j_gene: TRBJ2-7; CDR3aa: CASSLAGQGIFDEQYF
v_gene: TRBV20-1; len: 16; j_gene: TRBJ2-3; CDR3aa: CSATGAAGSSTDTQYF
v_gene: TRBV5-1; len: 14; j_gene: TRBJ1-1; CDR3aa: CASSWGQLDTEAFF
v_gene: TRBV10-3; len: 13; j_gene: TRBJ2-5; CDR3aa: CAINRRQEETQYF
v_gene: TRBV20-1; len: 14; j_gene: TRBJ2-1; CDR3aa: CSASHDRGVNEQFF
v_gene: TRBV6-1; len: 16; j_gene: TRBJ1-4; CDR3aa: CASSIGTGPAIEKLFF
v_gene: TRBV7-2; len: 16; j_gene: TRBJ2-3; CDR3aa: CASSLARPGGTDTQYF
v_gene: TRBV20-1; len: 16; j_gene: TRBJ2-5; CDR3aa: CSARDSGSGSKETQYF
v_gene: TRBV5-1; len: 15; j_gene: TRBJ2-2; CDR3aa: CASSFNQQNTGELFF
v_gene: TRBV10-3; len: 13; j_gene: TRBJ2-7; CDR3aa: CAISPGGPSEQYF
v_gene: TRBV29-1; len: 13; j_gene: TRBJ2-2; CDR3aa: CSVETPNTGELFF
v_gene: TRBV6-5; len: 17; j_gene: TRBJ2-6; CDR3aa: CASSYGGSSSGANVLTF
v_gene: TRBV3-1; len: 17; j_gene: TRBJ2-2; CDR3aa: CASSSGVAGWGTGELFF
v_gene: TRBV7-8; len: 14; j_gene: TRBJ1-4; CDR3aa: CASSFGAIGEKLFF
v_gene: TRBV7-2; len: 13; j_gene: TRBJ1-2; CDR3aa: CASSNQGAGGYTF
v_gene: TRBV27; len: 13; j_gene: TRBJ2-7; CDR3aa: CASSRFPFIEQYF
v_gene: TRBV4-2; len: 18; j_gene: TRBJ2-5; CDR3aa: CASSQGQGIEGMEETQYF
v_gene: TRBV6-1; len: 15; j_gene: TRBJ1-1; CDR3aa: CASSILGEANTEAFF
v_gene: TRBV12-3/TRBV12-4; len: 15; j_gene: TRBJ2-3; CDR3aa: CASSLGRALTDTQYF
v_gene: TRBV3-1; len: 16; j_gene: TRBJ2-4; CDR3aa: CASSPPKGLAKNMQYF
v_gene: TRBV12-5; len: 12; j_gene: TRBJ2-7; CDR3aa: CASGFVDYEQYF
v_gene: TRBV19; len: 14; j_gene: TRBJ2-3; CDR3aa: CASRWTGGADTQYF
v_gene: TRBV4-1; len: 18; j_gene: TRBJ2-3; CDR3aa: CASSQDRASGGGLDTQYF
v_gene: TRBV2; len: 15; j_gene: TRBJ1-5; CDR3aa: CASTPRREQDQPQHF
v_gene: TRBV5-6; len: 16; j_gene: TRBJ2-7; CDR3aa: CASSMRAGGHPYEQYF
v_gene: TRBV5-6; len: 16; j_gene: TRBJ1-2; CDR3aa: CASWVDGATGEYGYTF
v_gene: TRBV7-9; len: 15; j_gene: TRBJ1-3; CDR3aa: CASSADRGPGNTIYF
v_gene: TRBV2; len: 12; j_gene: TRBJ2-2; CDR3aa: CASSEQLGELFF
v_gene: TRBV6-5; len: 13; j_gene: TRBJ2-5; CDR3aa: CASSPGIGGTQYF
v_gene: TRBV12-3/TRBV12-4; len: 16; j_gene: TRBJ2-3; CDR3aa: CASSSLAGDSTDTQYF
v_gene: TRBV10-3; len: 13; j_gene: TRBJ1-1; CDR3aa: CAINSIIGAEAFF
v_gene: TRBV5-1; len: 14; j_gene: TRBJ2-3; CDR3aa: CASSSGGQTDTQYF
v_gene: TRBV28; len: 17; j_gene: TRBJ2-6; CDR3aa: CASSSPGLSSGANVLTF